Shown below are 9 T cell receptor beta chains from a single sample sequenced in a study of beta chain features in type 1 diabetes. Their cognate antigens are unknown. The whole isolated RNA underwent reverse transcription, so sequencing captured expressed TCRB transcripts. Measured with immunoSEQ multiplex PCR; TCRdb has only the in-frame clones, and not every one. The table has roughly 400,000 clones, over 8.5% seen once. The study's findings and limits: Significant though moderate, a shortening of TCRB CDR3s appeared in all four CD4+ subsets of Type 1 diabetes patients.

Sequenced input: central memory CD4+ T cells from blood. These receptors were taken from a man aged 25 to 40 with type 1 diabetes.

The chain links TRBV27 to TRBJ2-1; 7 bases match TRBD2. J gave up 8 bases and V 7 bases, and 14 bases lay outside the gene matches. CDR1 is MNHEY and CDR2 is SMNVEV in the germline V gene (reference sequence). The CDR3 loop spans 15 amino acids. The CDR3 loop reads CASTPRDYSADEQFF. DNA for the CDR3: TGTGCCAGCACCCCTCGGGACTACTCGGCTGATGAGCAGTTCTTC.

In this sample, this clone turned up a few times. This chain links TRBV7-3 with TRBJ2-3; 10 nucleotides align to TRBD1. The CDR3 has 14 residues. The germline V gene has CDR1 SGHTA and CDR2 FQGTGA. After removal of 5 bases from V and 3 bases from J, the junction contained 2 bases not matched to a gene. In nucleotides, the CDR3 is TGTGCCAGCAGCAGGACAGGGGGGACAGATACGCAGTATTTT. It is translated as CASSRTGGTDTQYF.

The gene calls are TRBV27 and TRBJ2-1, with TRBD1 matching over 7 bases. With V trimmed by 5 bases and J by 5 bases, 15 bases remained unmatched. The CDR3 is 17 residues long. Germline V gene sequence: CDR1 MNHEY, CDR2 SMNVEV (reference sequence). This CDR3 reads CASSPLNRGLGDNEQFF. The DNA for the CDR3 is TGTGCCAGCAGTCCCCTGAACAGGGGCTTGGGGGACAATGAGCAGTTCTTC.

The table lists this clone with a few counts. This chain uses TRBV6-6 with TRBJ1-1; 7 nucleotides align to TRBD1. Losses at the gene ends were 5 bases for V and 11 bases for J; bases not matched to a gene: 8. Germline V CDR1 and CDR2: MNHNY, SVGAGI (reference sequence). The CDR3 spans 12 residues. CDR3 DNA sequence: TGTGCCAGCAGTCAAACCGGGACAGCGGCTTTCTTT. This codes for CASSQTGTAAFF.

This clone was detected only a few times. V usage is TRBV7-6 and J usage is TRBJ1-3; D might be TRBD1 (6 bases). The germline gives CDR1 SGHVS, CDR2 FNYEAQ. V dropped 2 bases and J dropped 0 bases, with 17 bases sitting between them. The CDR3 is 18 amino acids. The CDR3 coding sequence is TGTGCCAGCAGCTTACTTCTCGGGACAACGACCTCTGGAAACACCATATATTTT. Amino acids: CASSLLLGTTTSGNTIYF.

The genes are TRBV29-1 and TRBJ2-7, with D possibly TRBD1 on 5 matching bases. The V end was cut by 2 bases, the J end by 6 bases, with 20 bases between. The germline V gene has CDR1 SQVTM and CDR2 ANQGSEA. CDR3 length equals 15 residues. CDR3 sequence: CSVELETGDPSEQYF. The CDR3 coding sequence is TGCAGCGTTGAACTCGAAACAGGAGATCCCAGCGAGCAGTACTTC.

CDR3 DNA: TGTGCCAGCAGCTTAAGTATTGGGGGCACTGAAGCTTTCTTT. Protein: CASSLSIGGTEAFF. The chain joins TRBV7-3 to TRBJ1-1, with D perhaps TRBD1 (5 bases). V gave up 1 base and J gave up 4 bases, with 10 bases separating them. Looked up from germline, CDR1 is SGHTA and CDR2 is FQGTGA. CDR3 size: 14 residues.

The rearrangement uses TRBV5-4 and TRBJ2-1, with 9 bases matching TRBD1. V dropped 4 bases and J dropped 3; count of bases not matched to a gene: 8. Germline-derived CDR1 and CDR2 are SGHNT and YYREEE (reference sequence). The CDR3 spans 16 residues. This chain's CDR3 is CASSPLQGADYNEQFF. DNA of the CDR3: TGTGCCAGCAGCCCCTTACAGGGGGCTGACTACAATGAGCAGTTCTTC.

Regarding this clone: A single base separates this from a much larger clone, so it may be a read error. V gene TRBV4-2 combines with J gene TRBJ2-2, with D tentatively TRBD2 (6 bases). The V gene lost 2 bases and the J gene lost 1 base, with 8 bases spanning the gap. The germline V gene has CDR1 LGHNA and CDR2 YNFKEQ. There are 15 residues in the CDR3. As DNA, the CDR3 is TGTGCCAGCAGCCAAAATAGCGGGAACACCGGGGAGCTGTTTTTT. It is translated as CASSQNSGNTGELFF.